Presented here are 6 T cell receptor beta chains from one specimen sequenced in a study of patients and donors after allogeneic stem cell transplantation. TCRdb called the RT-PCR reads again in MiXCR, with one record for every CDR3 protein. Here the sample spans about 40,000 distinct CDR3 sequences, roughly 29% being singletons. Source material: blood, either unsorted or a sorted T cell fraction (not recorded which). The receptors here all came from a human donor who was either an allogeneic HSCT recipient or a stem cell or donor lymphocyte infusion donor (not recorded which). It is not recorded whose cells these are; they may come from a transplant donor.

The chain carries TRBV6-2 or TRBV6-3 and TRBJ2-7; no clear D. The germline gives CDR1 MNHEY, CDR2 SVGEGT. This CDR3 is built from 11 residues. CDR3 sequence reads: CTVGYFYEQYF. CDR3 DNA: TGTACGGTTGGGTATTTCTACGAGCAGTACTTC.

The CDR3 sequence is CASGGYQETQYF. The CDR3 DNA reads TGCGCCAGCGGAGGCTACCAAGAGACCCAGTACTTC. This chain joins TRBV5-1 and TRBJ2-5, with D maybe TRBD2 (5 bases). CDR1 is SGHRS, CDR2 YFSETQ, per germline. The CDR3 contains 12 residues. Trimming shortened V by 7 bases and J by 0 bases, and 7 bases separated the two germline ends.

This clonotype was found a few times. In DNA form, the CDR3 reads TGTGCCAGCAGCGTAGGTGGTGGGGAGGGCAATCAGCCCCAGCATTTT. Translated, it gives CASSVGGGEGNQPQHF. The V and J genes are TRBV9 and TRBJ1-5; D is unclear. Germline lookup yields CDR1 SGDLS and CDR2 YYNGEE. The CDR3 is made up of 16 amino acids. Trimming took 0 bases from V and 2 from J, leaving 12 bases between them.

This clonotype came up a few times. The chain uses TRBV27 and TRBJ1-5, with a tentative D call TRBD1 (6 bases). This CDR3 is 13 amino acids long. In germline, CDR1 is MNHEY, CDR2 SMNVEV (reference sequence). The ends were cut back, 4 bases at V and 7 bases at J, with 11 bases in the middle. The CDR3 DNA reads as TGTGCCAGCAGTTACACAGGGTACCAGCCCCAGCATTTT. The encoded protein is CASSYTGYQPQHF.

J is TRBJ2-3 and V is TRBV12-3 or TRBV12-4; D is possibly TRBD2 (5 bases). This CDR3 region has 15 residues. The V end was cut by 3 bases, the J end by 1 base, with 11 bases between. The CDR3 spells CASSFAGFGTDTQYF. The CDR3 nucleotides are TGTGCCAGCAGTTTTGCGGGCTTTGGCACAGATACGCAGTATTTT.

Ten or more counts support this clonotype. The gene calls are TRBV28 and TRBJ1-1, with a tentative D call TRBD1 (5 bases). Germline V lookup: CDR1 MDHEN, CDR2 SYDVKM. CDR3 length equals 12 residues. Trimming stripped 7 bases from V and 0 bases from J, with 6 bases between. The CDR3 reads CASTGLNTEAFF. The CDR3 bases are TGTGCCAGCACAGGGTTGAACACTGAAGCTTTCTTT.